Sequencing of this T cell receptor beta chain was carried out in a study of patients and donors after allogeneic stem cell transplantation. This clonotype has a handful of counts. TCRdb re-called the RT-PCR reads with MiXCR, one entry per CDR3 protein. The table shows fewer than 250,000 distinct CDR3 sequences, with around an eighth occurring only once. Trimming removed 1 base at V and 4 bases at J, with 8 bases between. CDR3 size: 14 residues. From germline, CDR1 is SGHVS and CDR2 FQNEAQ. The rearrangement uses TRBV7-8 and TRBJ2-1; D could derive from TRBD1 or TRBD2 (5 bases each). Sequencing was performed on blood, either unsorted or a sorted T cell fraction (not recorded which). The TCR comes from a human donor who was either an allogeneic HSCT recipient or a stem cell or donor lymphocyte infusion donor (not recorded which). It is not recorded whose cells these are; they may come from a transplant donor. This chain's CDR3 is CASSLGGEYNEQFF. The CDR3 DNA sequence: TGTGCCAGCAGCTTAGGAGGGGAGTACAATGAGCAGTTCTTC.